The 20 T cell receptor beta chains reported below all come from one sample, sequenced in a study of radiation and T cells in renal cell carcinoma. The sample's time point: baseline pretreatment blood. Treatment meaning: 15 Gy SBRT to primary tumor, nephrectomy 4 weeks later. Method: immunoSEQ multiplex PCR; TCRdb's copy keeps in-frame clones and lacks some. The top ten hold less than 25% of the sample, which has approximately 150,000 clones, 83% seen once. The input for sequencing was blood, taken from a patient whose treatment included radiotherapy and nephrectomy. Receptors originate from a woman aged 45-65 years with renal cell carcinoma.

This chain connects TRBV6-5 to TRBJ1-4; no definite D call. The CDR3 is made up of 15 amino acids. V was clipped by 0 bases and J by 4 bases, with 9 bases between them. Germline CDR1 and CDR2: MNHEY and SVGAGI. In DNA, the CDR3 is TGTGCCAGCAGTTACTCTCGGCGGAGTAATGAAAAACTGTTTTTT. Translated, it gives CASSYSRRSNEKLFF.

The chain has TRBV2 and TRBJ1-1; D gene uncertain. CDR3 length equals 13 residues. Deletions cut 5 bases from V and 3 bases from J, with 10 bases between. From germline, CDR1 is SNHLY and CDR2 FYNNEI. The CDR3 region is CASSTGPDTEAFF. DNA of the CDR3: TGTGCCAGCAGTACCGGGCCCGACACTGAAGCTTTCTTT.

This rearrangement joins TRBV9 to TRBJ2-7; D uncertain. Trimming took 0 bases from V and 2 from J, leaving 9 bases between them. The CDR3 loop spans 14 amino acids. Germline-derived CDR1 and CDR2 are SGDLS and YYNGEE. The CDR3: CASSVGTETYEQYF. CDR3 in DNA: TGTGCCAGCAGCGTAGGAACCGAGACCTACGAGCAGTACTTC.

To note about this clone: This CDR3 is also generated by other DNA sequences in the sample. CDR3 DNA: TGTGCCAGCAGCGTAGGATCGGGAGGGAGAACAGATACGCAGTATTTT. It codes for CASSVGSGGRTDTQYF. V gene TRBV9 combines with J gene TRBJ2-3; 8 positions agree with TRBD2. The CDR3 spans 16 residues. Germline lookup yields CDR1 SGDLS and CDR2 YYNGEE. With V trimmed by 0 bases and J by 3 bases, 6 bases remained unmatched.

This clone showed up just once. DNA for the CDR3: TGTGCCAGCAGCGTAAACAGGGGAGGGGAAAAACTGTTTTTT. Protein: CASSVNRGGEKLFF. The chain carries TRBV9 and TRBJ1-4; 7 bases map to TRBD1. V dropped 1 base and J dropped 8; count of bases not matched to a gene: 5. CDR3 length equals 14 residues. CDR1 and CDR2 (germline): SGDLS, YYNGEE.

The J gene is TRBJ1-1, the V gene TRBV6-5, with D hard to call. The germline V gene encodes CDR1 MNHEY and CDR2 SVGAGI. V lost 5 bases, J lost 1 base, and 5 bases lay in between. The CDR3 loop spans 12 amino acids. The CDR3 DNA reads TGTGCCAGCAGTCCGGGGAACACTGAAGCTTTCTTT. It yields the protein CASSPGNTEAFF.

The chain has TRBV6-5 and TRBJ2-5, with D possibly being TRBD1 (5 bases). Trimming pared 6 bases from V and 6 bases from J, leaving 14 bases between. The CDR3 consists of 13 residues. Germline V gene data show CDR1 as MNHEY and CDR2 as SVGAGI. The CDR3 sequence is CASRGSGFQTQYF. The CDR3, as DNA: TGTGCCAGCAGAGGGTCAGGGTTTCAGACCCAGTACTTC.

This chain uses TRBV6-4 with TRBJ2-3; no reliable D call. Germline V gene sequence: CDR1 MRHNA, CDR2 SNTAGT. The CDR3 contains 15 residues. Deletions cut 0 bases from V and 0 bases from J, with 7 bases between. The CDR3 region has the DNA TGTGCCAGCAGTGACTCGGCAGATAGCACAGATACGCAGTATTTT. Protein sequence: CASSDSADSTDTQYF.

This sequence joins TRBV5-1 and TRBJ1-4; D gene unclear. Trimming pared 1 base from V and 5 bases from J, leaving 6 bases between. Germline V gene lookup returns CDR1 SGHRS and CDR2 YFSETQ. CDR3 length: 13 residues. CDR3 DNA: TGCGCCAGCAGCTTGTGGGAAAATGAAAAACTGTTTTTT. It translates to CASSLWENEKLFF.

Notes on this clone: The same CDR3 also results from other DNA sequences found in this sample. This chain joins TRBV5-1 and TRBJ2-7; unclear D gene. Germline assignment: CDR1 SGHRS and CDR2 YFSETQ. V was clipped by 0 bases and J by 3 bases, with 7 bases between them. The CDR3 extends over 13 amino acids. For the CDR3, the DNA is TGCGCCAGCAGCTTGGCCGGCAACTACGAGCAGTACTTC. Translation gives CASSLAGNYEQYF.

V and J are TRBV4-3 and TRBJ1-4; the D gene is possibly TRBD1 (6 bases). CDR1 is LGHNA and CDR2 is YSLEER in the germline V gene. The CDR3 is 13 residues long. V lost 1 base, J lost 13 bases, and 13 bases lay in between. CDR3 protein: CASSQGTQGPLFF. The DNA for the CDR3 is TGCGCCAGCAGCCAAGGGACCCAGGGGCCACTGTTTTTT.

In DNA form, the CDR3 reads TGTGCCTGGAGTGTTATGGATCAGCCCCAGCATTTT. The encoded protein is CAWSVMDQPQHF. The V and J genes are TRBV30 and TRBJ1-5, with D unclear. Trimming removed 0 bases from V and 5 bases from J, with 5 bases in between. Germline V lookup: CDR1 GTSNPN, CDR2 SVGIG (reference sequence). CDR3 length: 12 residues.

The chain has TRBV7-2 and TRBJ2-7; maybe TRBD2 (6 bases). The V gene's germline CDR1 is SGHTA and CDR2 FQGNSA. The CDR3 covers 13 residues. V was cut by 5 bases and J by 2 bases, with 10 bases left in between. The CDR3 DNA reads as TGTGCCAGCAGCCCAGGGACTCCCTACGAGCAGTACTTC. Protein product: CASSPGTPYEQYF.

This clone was recorded only once. This chain uses TRBV7-2 with TRBJ2-3; either TRBD1 or TRBD2 may supply D (5 bases each). V was trimmed by 4 bases and J by 1 base, leaving 9 bases between them. Germline V gene lookup returns CDR1 SGHTA and CDR2 FQGNSA. CDR3 length: 14 residues. The CDR3 coding sequence is TGTGCCAGCAGCTGGGACGCCGGCACAGATACGCAGTATTTT. Its protein product is CASSWDAGTDTQYF.

Comments on this clone: One junction end does not reproduce the germline sequence, and a read error may be involved. The rearrangement uses TRBV4-1 and TRBJ1-2; no firm D call. CDR1 and CDR2 from the germline V gene are MGHRA and YSYEKL. The CDR3 contains 13 residues. This CDR3 reads CASSHRNGEAWGF. The CDR3, as DNA: TGCGCCAGCAGCCATCGCAACGGGGAAGCATGGGGTTTC.

The V gene is TRBV27, the J gene TRBJ2-2, with a tentative D call TRBD2 (5 bases). CDR1 is MNHEY and CDR2 is SMNVEV in the germline V gene (reference sequence). This CDR3 has 13 residues. V was trimmed by 5 bases and J by 2 bases, leaving 6 bases between them. CDR3: CASSSGNTGELFF. The DNA of the CDR3 is TGTGCCAGCAGTAGCGGAAACACCGGGGAGCTGTTTTTT.

The V and J genes are TRBV6-6 and TRBJ2-3; the match to TRBD2 covers 15 bases. Germline V gene sequence: CDR1 MNHNY, CDR2 SVGAGI (reference sequence). With V trimmed by 5 bases and J by 3 bases, 3 bases remained unmatched. This CDR3 contains 16 residues. CDR3 sequence reads: CASSRGTSGGTDTQYF. In DNA, the CDR3 is TGTGCCAGCAGTCGCGGGACTAGCGGGGGGACAGATACGCAGTATTTT.

The rearrangement joins TRBV7-9 to TRBJ2-7; D assignment may be TRBD1 or TRBD2 (5 bases each). This CDR3 is 15 amino acids long. Germline V gives CDR1 SEHNR, CDR2 FQNEAQ (reference sequence). V lost 6 bases and J 2 bases, leaving 17 bases between the germline ends. The CDR3: CASSISNVGAYEQYF. The CDR3 DNA is TGTGCCAGCAGTATCTCAAACGTGGGGGCCTACGAGCAGTACTTC.

V gene TRBV7-2 combines with J gene TRBJ2-1; 8 nucleotides line up with TRBD2. The CDR3 length is 16 residues. Germline V gene lookup returns CDR1 SGHTA and CDR2 FQGNSA. Unmatched junction bases numbered 1, after V lost 0 bases and J lost 0 bases. CDR3 residues: CASSLAGTSSYNEQFF. In nucleotides, the CDR3 is TGTGCCAGCAGCTTAGCCGGGACTAGCTCCTACAATGAGCAGTTCTTC.

The chain joins TRBV25-1 to TRBJ2-3, with D tentatively TRBD2 (6 bases). The CDR3 loop spans 16 amino acids. The germline CDR1 and CDR2 sequences are MGHDK and SYGVNS. Trimming removed 3 bases from V and 2 bases from J, with 15 bases in between. In nucleotides, the CDR3 is TGTGCCAGCAGTGACTATGGGGCTAGCGACACAGATACGCAGTATTTT. Translating gives CASSDYGASDTDTQYF.